The entry below describes one TCR beta chain. Its antigen is currently unknown. Investigators spread the genomic DNA of each subset evenly over several immunoSEQ plates. The protocol was immunoSEQ multiplex PCR, while the TCRdb copy is restricted to in-frame clones and leaves out a portion. The sample consists of fewer than 1.6 million clones, around 98.5% of them appearing once. These data belong to a study of shared clonotypes between healthy human individuals. Notes on the study in general: It was the few donors that limited the genetic and exposure-history diversity represented.

The CDR3 runs 17 residues. V dropped 4 bases and J dropped 0; count of bases not matched to a gene: 9. The V gene's germline CDR1 is SGHRS and CDR2 YFSETQ. This sequence was found in a man aged 25 to 40 in good health. What was sequenced was naive CD4+ T cells sorted from blood. Subset here: CD45RA+ positively selected. V usage is TRBV5-1 and J usage is TRBJ2-3, with TRBD1 matching 9 bases. The CDR3 spells CASSPGQGLSSTDTQYF. The CDR3 DNA is TGCGCCAGCAGCCCCGGACAGGGGCTCTCTAGCACAGATACGCAGTATTTT.